Shown below are 4 T cell receptor beta chains from a single sample sequenced in a study of T-cell memory formation after mild COVID-19. In TCRdb, the 5' RACE reads were re-called with MiXCR into one record per CDR3 protein. Of under 600,000 distinct CDR3 sequences listed, about 20% are singletons. Sample: PBMCs or a T cell subset sorted from them (not recorded which). The source is an adult woman who had mild COVID-19 (a few samples of this study predate the infection). Cell type and time point are not known.

This clonotype has just a few counts. The chain is built from TRBV2 and TRBJ2-2; TRBD2 matches at 7 bases. Losses at the gene ends were 7 bases for V and 4 bases for J; bases not matched to a gene: 12. CDR1 is SNHLY and CDR2 is FYNNEI in the germline V gene. The CDR3 is 16 amino acids. The CDR3 loop is CASTGAGEATTGELFF. In DNA form, the CDR3 reads TGTGCCAGCACCGGGGCGGGAGAAGCGACCACCGGGGAGCTGTTTTTT.

The chain combines TRBV12-3 or TRBV12-4 with TRBJ1-1; TRBD1 aligns across 9 bases. V lost 3 bases and J lost 11; bases outside the gene matches: 10. The CDR3 runs 14 residues. The CDR3 DNA reads as TGTGCCAGCAGTTTTTCAGGGACAGGGAAAGGGGCTTTCTTT. Its protein product is CASSFSGTGKGAFF.

The rearrangement uses TRBV19 and TRBJ1-4, with no clear D. Germline values: CDR1 LNHDA, CDR2 SQIVND (reference sequence). The CDR3 is made up of 13 amino acids. With 5 bases removed from V and 3 bases from J, the gap between germline ends came to 7 bases. The CDR3 sequence is CASSPPANEKLFF. In DNA, the CDR3 is TGTGCCAGTAGTCCCCCGGCTAATGAAAAACTGTTTTTT.

Ten or more counts support this clonotype. This chain connects TRBV25-1 to TRBJ1-2; no definite D call. Trimming removed 5 bases at V and 7 bases at J, with 17 bases between. CDR1 and CDR2 from the germline V gene are MGHDK and SYGVNS. The CDR3 consists of 14 residues. CDR3 protein: CASSFPLFVIGYTF. CDR3 DNA sequence: TGTGCCAGCAGTTTCCCGCTCTTCGTTATTGGCTACACCTTC.